These T cell receptor beta chains were read from a single sample in a study of pediatric ulcerative colitis. Sequencing used immunoSEQ multiplex PCR; TCRdb keeps in-frame clones, though not all of them. The sample carries about 36,000 clones, around 73% recorded once. Sequenced input: gut tissue. These receptors came from a boy aged 10-17 years with moderate ulcerative colitis. CDR3s include the opening cysteine and the closing phenylalanine or tryptophan. A D gene is named only where the DNA matches it firmly. Only part of the rows carry a size: once, few, many, or a class if the clone is expanded.

d_call: NA
j_call: TRBJ2-3
v_call: TRBV5-8
cdr3_length: 14
clone_size: NA
cdr3_aa: CASSSLGLTDTQYF
cdr3_nt: TGTGCCAGCAGCTCCTTGGGTCTTACAGATACGCAGTATTTT

d_call: TRBD1
j_call: TRBJ1-2
v_call: TRBV5-4
cdr3_length: 15
clone_size: few
cdr3_aa: CASSLATGEGYGYTF
cdr3_nt: TGTGCCAGCAGCTTGGCCACAGGGGAGGGGTATGGCTACACCTTC

d_call: NA
j_call: TRBJ2-1
v_call: TRBV11-2
cdr3_length: 15
clone_size: NA
cdr3_aa: CASSLVGGFHNEQFF
cdr3_nt: TGTGCCAGCAGCTTGGTTGGGGGATTCCACAATGAGCAGTTCTTC

d_call: NA
j_call: TRBJ1-2
v_call: TRBV28
cdr3_length: 14
clone_size: NA
cdr3_aa: CASLGSVTNYGYTF
cdr3_nt: TGTGCCAGCTTGGGGTCCGTGACTAACTATGGCTACACCTTC

d_call: TRBD2
j_call: TRBJ2-5
v_call: TRBV5-6
cdr3_length: 17
clone_size: once
cdr3_aa: CASSAGTSGGAQETQYF
cdr3_nt: TGTGCCAGCAGCGCAGGGACTAGCGGGGGGGCCCAAGAGACCCAGTACTTC

d_call: NA
j_call: TRBJ1-1
v_call: TRBV7-9
cdr3_length: 14
clone_size: NA
cdr3_aa: CASSPPIMNTEAFF
cdr3_nt: TGTGCCAGCAGCCCCCCCATTATGAACACTGAAGCTTTCTTT

d_call: TRBD2
j_call: TRBJ2-7
v_call: TRBV29-1
cdr3_length: 11
clone_size: NA
cdr3_aa: CSVALAYEQYF
cdr3_nt: TGCAGCGTTGCACTAGCGTACGAGCAGTACTTC

d_call: NA
j_call: TRBJ2-7
v_call: TRBV4-3
cdr3_length: 14
clone_size: NA
cdr3_aa: CASSQGLSSYEQYF
cdr3_nt: TGCGCCAGCAGCCAAGGTCTCAGCTCCTACGAGCAGTACTTC

d_call: TRBD2
j_call: TRBJ2-1
v_call: TRBV5-6
cdr3_length: 13
clone_size: NA
cdr3_aa: CASSSRGGPEQFF
cdr3_nt: TGTGCCAGCAGCTCACGCGGGGGGCCTGAGCAGTTCTTC

d_call: TRBD1
j_call: TRBJ2-5
v_call: TRBV5-4
cdr3_length: 14
clone_size: NA
cdr3_aa: CASRGTGGLETQYF
cdr3_nt: TGTGCCAGCAGAGGGACAGGGGGCTTGGAGACCCAGTACTTC

d_call: NA
j_call: TRBJ2-1
v_call: TRBV11-2
cdr3_length: 15
clone_size: NA
cdr3_aa: CASSFGVSSYNEQFF
cdr3_nt: TGTGCCAGCAGCTTTGGGGTGTCCTCCTACAATGAGCAGTTCTTC

d_call: NA
j_call: TRBJ1-4
v_call: TRBV7-6
cdr3_length: 14
clone_size: medium-sized
cdr3_aa: CASSSRTASEKLFF
cdr3_nt: TGTGCCAGCAGCTCCAGGACCGCAAGTGAAAAACTGTTTTTT

d_call: NA
j_call: TRBJ1-5
v_call: TRBV7-2
cdr3_length: 14
clone_size: NA
cdr3_aa: CASSLASSDQPQHF
cdr3_nt: TGTGCCAGCAGCTTAGCCAGCTCCGATCAGCCCCAGCATTTT

d_call: TRBD2
j_call: TRBJ2-7
v_call: TRBV7-2
cdr3_length: 16
clone_size: NA
cdr3_aa: CASSPPGLAGGYEQYF
cdr3_nt: TGTGCCAGCAGCCCGCCCGGACTAGCGGGTGGTTACGAGCAGTACTTC

d_call: TRBD1
j_call: TRBJ2-5
v_call: TRBV7-2
cdr3_length: 14
clone_size: NA
cdr3_aa: CASSPTGLQETQYF
cdr3_nt: TGTGCCAGCAGCCCGACAGGGTTACAAGAGACCCAGTACTTC

d_call: TRBD1
j_call: TRBJ1-3
v_call: TRBV7-8
cdr3_length: 17
clone_size: NA
cdr3_aa: CASSYRDRGLSGNTIYF
cdr3_nt: TGTGCCAGCAGCTACCGGGACAGAGGACTCTCTGGAAACACCATATATTTT

d_call: NA
j_call: TRBJ2-3
v_call: TRBV21-1
cdr3_length: 17
clone_size: NA
cdr3_aa: CASSKGPGQFCTDTQYF
cdr3_nt: TGTGCCAGCAGCAAAGGCCCCGGACAGTTTTGCACAGATACGCAGTATTTT

d_call: TRBD1
j_call: TRBJ1-2
v_call: TRBV19
cdr3_length: 15
clone_size: NA
cdr3_aa: CASRVGQGVDYGYTF
cdr3_nt: TGTGCCAGTAGGGTGGGACAGGGTGTCGACTATGGCTACACCTTC

d_call: NA
j_call: TRBJ2-6
v_call: TRBV25-1
cdr3_length: 15
clone_size: NA
cdr3_aa: CASTQDGSGANVLTF
cdr3_nt: TGTGCCAGCACCCAAGACGGCTCTGGGGCCAACGTCCTGACTTTC

d_call: NA
j_call: TRBJ2-1
v_call: TRBV5-8
cdr3_length: 12
clone_size: NA
cdr3_aa: CASSFSYNEQFF
cdr3_nt: TGTGCCAGCAGCTTTTCCTACAATGAGCAGTTCTTC

d_call: TRBD2
j_call: TRBJ2-2
v_call: TRBV6-5
cdr3_length: 16
clone_size: NA
cdr3_aa: CASSYLPGGNTGELFF
cdr3_nt: TGTGCCAGCAGTTACTTACCGGGAGGGAACACCGGGGAGCTGTTTTTT

d_call: NA
j_call: TRBJ1-1
v_call: TRBV2
cdr3_length: 13
clone_size: NA
cdr3_aa: CASSSTGNTEAFF
cdr3_nt: TGTGCCAGCAGTTCAACAGGGAACACTGAAGCTTTCTTT

d_call: NA
j_call: TRBJ2-7
v_call: TRBV4-1
cdr3_length: 14
clone_size: NA
cdr3_aa: CASSQERILYEQYF
cdr3_nt: TGCGCCAGCAGCCAAGAGCGCATACTCTACGAGCAGTACTTC

d_call: NA
j_call: TRBJ1-2
v_call: TRBV5-8
cdr3_length: 12
clone_size: NA
cdr3_aa: CASSVTGPGYTF
cdr3_nt: TGTGCCAGCTCGGTGACAGGACCGGGCTACACCTTC

d_call: TRBD2
j_call: TRBJ2-3
v_call: TRBV29-1
cdr3_length: 13
clone_size: NA
cdr3_aa: CSVRREGADTQYF
cdr3_nt: TGCAGCGTTCGGCGGGAGGGGGCAGATACGCAGTATTTT

d_call: TRBD1
j_call: TRBJ1-2
v_call: TRBV6-5
cdr3_length: 13
clone_size: NA
cdr3_aa: CASSFGQGGGYTF
cdr3_nt: TGTGCCAGCAGTTTTGGACAGGGTGGTGGCTACACCTTC

d_call: TRBD2
j_call: TRBJ2-7
v_call: TRBV5-1
cdr3_length: 15
clone_size: NA
cdr3_aa: CASRQTGLPFYEQYF
cdr3_nt: TGCGCCAGCAGGCAGACGGGACTACCCTTCTACGAGCAGTACTTC

d_call: NA
j_call: TRBJ1-5
v_call: TRBV6-7
cdr3_length: 10
clone_size: NA
cdr3_aa: CASWFGPQHF
cdr3_nt: TGTGCCAGCTGGTTCGGGCCCCAGCATTTT